The T cell receptor (beta chain) described here comes from a study of shared clonotypes between healthy human individuals. Study-wide points: Sampling involved blood alone; tissue repertoires likely differ.

About this clone itself: Its cognate antigen is unknown.

Between the trimmed V and J ends, which lost 3 bases and 2 bases, there was a span of 4 bases. CDR3 length equals 12 residues. CDR1 is SGHDT and CDR2 is YYEEEE in the germline V gene. Method: immunoSEQ multiplex PCR; TCRdb's copy keeps in-frame clones and lacks some. Among 1.6 million or so clones listed, approximately 96% were seen once. V and J are TRBV5-6 and TRBJ2-3; no firm D call. The source of this sequence is a man aged 30 to 45 in good health. Sample: naive CD4+ T cells sorted from blood. Subset here: CD45RA+ positively selected. Written as DNA, the CDR3 is TGTGCCAGCAGCTCAATCACAGATACGCAGTATTTT. It encodes CASSSITDTQYF.